A single T cell receptor (beta chain) is shown here with its context. Original analysis: Amplifying reference gene primers gave estimates of nucleated cell counts. Profiling relied on immunoSEQ multiplex PCR, and the TCRdb table lists in-frame clones only, not all of them. V, J and clone size derive from that table, while D and trimming were established from the DNA sequence. This sample yields 140,000 to 150,000 clones, of which around 80% are seen a single time; 10% to 13% belongs to the top ten. This entry is derived from a study of blood T cell repertoires in COVID-19. CDR3 length equals 16 residues. V shed 3 bases and J shed 4 bases, with 17 bases lying between them. Germline CDR1 MDHEN, CDR2 SYDVKM.

This receptor was identified in a man aged 55 to 70 with active or convalescent COVID-19. The source material was peripheral blood. This chain uses TRBV28 with TRBJ2-3, with D possibly TRBD2 on 6 matching bases. The DNA of the CDR3 is TGTGCCAGCAGTTTCCGGGCGCCGGGGGAATCAGATACGCAGTATTTT. Protein: CASSFRAPGESDTQYF.